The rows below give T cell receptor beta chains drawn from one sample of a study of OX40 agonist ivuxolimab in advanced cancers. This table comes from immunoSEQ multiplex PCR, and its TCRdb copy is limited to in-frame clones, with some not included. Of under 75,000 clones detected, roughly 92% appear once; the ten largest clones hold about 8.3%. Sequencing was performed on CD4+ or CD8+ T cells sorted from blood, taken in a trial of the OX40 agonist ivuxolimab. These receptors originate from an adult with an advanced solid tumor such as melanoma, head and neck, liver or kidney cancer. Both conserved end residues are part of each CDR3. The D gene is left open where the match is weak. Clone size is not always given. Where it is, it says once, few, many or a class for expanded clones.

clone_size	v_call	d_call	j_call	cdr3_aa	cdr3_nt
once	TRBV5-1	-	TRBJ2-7	CASSLSASWEQYF	TGCGCCAGCAGCTTGTCGGCTAGCTGGGAGCAGTACTTC
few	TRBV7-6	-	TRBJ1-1	CASSLGVGGTEAFF	TGTGCCAGCAGCTTAGGCGTGGGGGGCACTGAAGCTTTCTTT
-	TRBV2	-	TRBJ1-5	CASSPRQGGNQPQHF	TGTGCCAGCAGTCCCCGTCAAGGGGGCAATCAGCCCCAGCATTTT
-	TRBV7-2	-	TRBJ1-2	CASSLIPGDYGYTF	TGTGCCAGCAGCTTAATTCCAGGGGACTATGGCTACACCTTC
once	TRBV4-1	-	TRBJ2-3	CASSQASGGTDTQYF	TGCGCCAGCAGCCAAGCGTCCGGGGGCACAGATACGCAGTATTTT
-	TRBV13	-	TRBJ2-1	CASSLGGEQFF	TGTGCCAGCAGCTTAGGCGGGGAGCAGTTCTTC
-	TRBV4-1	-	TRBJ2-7	CASSQVQGSYEQYF	TGCGCCAGCAGCCAAGTGCAGGGATCGTACGAGCAGTACTTC
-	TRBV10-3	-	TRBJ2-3	CAISESRGGSTDTQYF	TGTGCCATCAGTGAGTCTCGGGGCGGGAGCACAGATACGCAGTATTTT
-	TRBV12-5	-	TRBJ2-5	CASGLVLEAGQGETQYF	TGTGCTAGTGGTTTGGTACTAGAAGCAGGGCAGGGGGAGACCCAGTACTTC
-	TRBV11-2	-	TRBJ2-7	CASSLGSVEQYF	TGTGCCAGCAGCTTAGGGTCCGTCGAGCAGTACTTC
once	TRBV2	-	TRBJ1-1	CASSEALHTVGHTEAFF	TGTGCCAGCAGTGAAGCGCTTCATACGGTAGGCCACACTGAAGCTTTCTTT
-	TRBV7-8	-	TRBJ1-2	CASSDRGYGYTF	TGTGCCAGCAGCGATAGGGGGTATGGCTACACCTTC
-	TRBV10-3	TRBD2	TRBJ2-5	CAISGASGETQYF	TGTGCCATCAGTGGGGCTAGCGGGGAGACCCAGTACTTC
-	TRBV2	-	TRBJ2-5	CASSPRGLDQETQYF	TGTGCCAGCAGCCCGCGAGGGCTTGACCAAGAGACCCAGTACTTC
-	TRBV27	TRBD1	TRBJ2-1	CASSLGTGALYNEQFF	TGTGCCAGCAGTTTGGGGACAGGGGCTTTATACAATGAGCAGTTCTTC
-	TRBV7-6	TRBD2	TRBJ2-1	CASSLRGTSGGYNEQFF	TGTGCCAGCAGCTTAAGAGGGACTAGCGGGGGGTACAATGAGCAGTTCTTC
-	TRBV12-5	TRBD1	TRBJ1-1	CASGLGSGGPEAFF	TGTGCTAGTGGTTTGGGCTCAGGGGGGCCTGAAGCTTTCTTT
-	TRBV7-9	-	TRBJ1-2	CASSPGPLFPYGYTF	TGTGCCAGCAGCCCCGGGCCACTCTTTCCCTATGGCTACACCTTC
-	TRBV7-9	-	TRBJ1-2	CASSLREGYYGYTF	TGTGCCAGCAGCTTGAGGGAGGGATACTATGGCTACACCTTC
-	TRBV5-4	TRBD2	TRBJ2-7	CASSLGLAVHYEQYF	TGTGCCAGCAGCTTGGGGCTAGCGGTGCACTACGAGCAGTACTTC
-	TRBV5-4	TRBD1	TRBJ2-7	CASSSGTGADEQYF	TGTGCCAGCAGCTCGGGGACAGGGGCTGACGAGCAGTACTTC
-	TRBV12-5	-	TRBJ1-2	CASGLVLHGSNYGYTF	TGTGCTAGTGGTTTGGTACTTCACGGTTCTAACTATGGCTACACCTTC
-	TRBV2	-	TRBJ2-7	CASSPSRRTYEQYF	TGTGCCAGCAGCCCCTCGCGGAGGACCTACGAGCAGTACTTC
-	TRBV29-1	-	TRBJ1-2	CSAAGGNYGYTF	TGCAGCGCCGCGGGAGGGAACTATGGCTACACCTTC
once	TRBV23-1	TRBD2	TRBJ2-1	CASPIGGGSYNEQFF	TGCGCCAGCCCGATCGGGGGGGGATCCTACAATGAGCAGTTCTTC
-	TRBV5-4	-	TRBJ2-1	CASSLNPLEYNEQFF	TGTGCCAGCAGCTTGAACCCCCTAGAATACAATGAGCAGTTCTTC
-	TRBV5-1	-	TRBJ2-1	CASSLALEVYNEQFF	TGCGCCAGCAGCTTGGCCTTAGAGGTTTACAATGAGCAGTTCTTC
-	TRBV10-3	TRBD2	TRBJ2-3	CAISESASGGGADTQYF	TGTGCCATCAGTGAGTCGGCTAGCGGGGGGGGAGCAGATACGCAGTATTTT
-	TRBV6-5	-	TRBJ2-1	CASRRRGSGDEQFF	TGTGCCAGCCGTCGGAGGGGGAGCGGGGATGAGCAGTTCTTC
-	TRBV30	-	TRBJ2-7	CAWGGYEQYF	TGTGCCTGGGGGGGCTACGAGCAGTACTTC
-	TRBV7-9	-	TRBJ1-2	CASSLAFGTDGYTF	TGTGCCAGCAGCTTAGCGTTTGGAACTGACGGCTACACCTTC
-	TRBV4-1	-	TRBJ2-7	CASSQVVTVGEQYF	TGCGCCAGCAGCCAAGTGGTGACAGTGGGGGAGCAGTACTTC
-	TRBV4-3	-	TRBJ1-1	CASSQDASWGGNTEAFF	TGCGCCAGCAGCCAAGATGCGTCATGGGGCGGTAACACTGAAGCTTTCTTT
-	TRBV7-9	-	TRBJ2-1	CASSLYGEQFF	TGTGCCAGCAGCTTATATGGTGAGCAGTTCTTC
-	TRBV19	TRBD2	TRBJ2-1	CASCGLAGGRDEQFF	TGTGCCAGCTGTGGACTAGCGGGGGGGCGGGATGAGCAGTTCTTC
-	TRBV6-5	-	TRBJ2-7	CASSYTDSYEQYF	TGTGCCAGCAGTTACACGGACTCCTACGAGCAGTACTTC
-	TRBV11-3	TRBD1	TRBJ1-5	CASSPSAQGADQPQHF	TGTGCCAGCAGCCCCTCGGCCCAGGGGGCCGATCAGCCCCAGCATTTT
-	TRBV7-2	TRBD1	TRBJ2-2	CASSSTGTGELFF	TGTGCCAGCAGCTCGACAGGGACCGGGGAGCTGTTTTTT
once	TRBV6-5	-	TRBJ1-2	CASSYQGDYGYTF	TGTGCCAGCAGTTACCAGGGAGACTATGGCTACACCTTC
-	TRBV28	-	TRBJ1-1	CASSLRASENTEAFF	TGTGCCAGCAGTCTCCGGGCCAGTGAGAACACTGAAGCTTTCTTT
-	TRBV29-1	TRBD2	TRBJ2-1	CSASGGEQFF	TGCAGCGCGTCGGGGGGTGAGCAGTTCTTC
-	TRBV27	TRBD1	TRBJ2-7	CASSSRQGVYSYEQYF	TGTGCCAGCAGTAGCCGACAGGGGGTTTACTCCTACGAGCAGTACTTC
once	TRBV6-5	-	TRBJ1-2	CASSYSHAVYGYTF	TGTGCCAGCAGTTACTCTCACGCCGTCTATGGCTACACCTTC
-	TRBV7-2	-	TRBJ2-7	CASSSQGYEQYF	TGTGCCAGCAGCTCCCAGGGATACGAGCAGTACTTC
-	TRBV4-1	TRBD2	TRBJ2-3	CASSQESVSGGADTQYF	TGCGCCAGCAGCCAAGAGAGTGTTAGCGGGGGGGCAGATACGCAGTATTTT